These 25 T cell receptor beta chains were sequenced from one sample in a study of blood T cells in healthy people across ages. A second roughly 7 to 12 cycle PCR used barcoded and J-beta primers. In TCRdb, the 5' RACE reads were re-called with MiXCR into one record per CDR3 protein. The table records some 920,000 distinct CDR3 sequences, about 51% of them present only once. Specimen: blood. The receptors here all came from a woman in her fifties or sixties in good health.

This clonotype came up a few times. This chain joins TRBV28 and TRBJ1-4, with D unclear. The CDR3 loop spans 15 amino acids. The V and J ends lost 3 bases and 8 bases respectively, with 16 bases between them. Germline V CDR1 and CDR2: MDHEN, SYDVKM. CDR3 bases: TGTGCCAGCAGTTTTTCGGCGGTCGGAATGGAAAAACTGTTTTTT. Translating gives CASSFSAVGMEKLFF.

Ten or more counts support this clonotype. A read error may produce the germline difference seen at one junction end. The chain joins TRBV7-2 to TRBJ2-7; 14 nucleotides match TRBD2. Germline CDR1 reads SGHTA; CDR2 reads FQGNSA. This CDR3 contains 15 residues. The CDR3 loop is CASSLGTSGSYEQYF. CDR3 DNA: TGTGCCAGCAGTTTAGGGACTAGCGGGAGCTACGAGCAGTACTTC.

The rearrangement joins TRBV10-3 to TRBJ2-3, with 9 bases identical to TRBD2. This CDR3 is 17 amino acids long. The germline V gene has CDR1 ENHRY and CDR2 SYGVKD. V trimming: 10 bases; J trimming: 1 base; junction bases outside the gene matches: 15. The CDR3 reads CATRAAGGSPGTDTQYF. The CDR3 coding sequence is TGTGCCACGAGAGCGGCGGGAGGGTCCCCTGGCACAGATACGCAGTATTTT.

A word on this clonotype: At one end the junction does not follow the germline gene, possibly because of a read error. The chain has TRBV6-5 and TRBJ2-2, with 7 bases fitting TRBD2. This CDR3 is 13 amino acids long. Germline CDR1 is MNHEY and CDR2 is SVGAGI. CDR3 amino acids: CASSRDYTGELFF. The DNA for the CDR3 is TGTGCCAGCAGTCGGGACTACACTGGGGAGCTGTTTTTT.

The chain couples TRBV5-5 to TRBJ2-2; D unresolved. Germline CDR1 SGHKS, CDR2 YYEKEE (reference sequence). Trimming left V 4 bases short and J 2 bases short, with 12 bases between. This CDR3 comprises 15 residues. As DNA, the CDR3 is TGTGCCAGCAGCCGCGCACCGGTAAACACCGGGGAGCTGTTTTTT. This translates into CASSRAPVNTGELFF. The entire variable domain, with the rest obtained from reference TRBV5-5 and TRBJ2-2, is as follows: DAGVTQSPTHLIKTRGQQVTLRCSPISGHKSVSWYQQVLGQGPQFIFQYYEKEERGRGNFPDRFSARQFPNYSSELNVNALLLGDSALYLCASSRAPVNTGELFFGEGSRLTVL.

The chain is built from TRBV4-2 and TRBJ2-7, with TRBD2 matching over 8 bases. Germline CDR1 and CDR2: LGHNA and YNFKEQ. Trimming took 5 bases from V and 2 from J; bases not matched to a gene: 5. This CDR3 is built from 14 residues. This CDR3 is CASSNGAGAYEQYF. The CDR3 nucleotides are TGTGCCAGCAGCAACGGAGCGGGAGCCTACGAGCAGTACTTC.

In regard to this clonotype: This may come from a read error, since a much larger clone is one base off. The chain joins TRBV6-2 or TRBV6-3 to TRBJ2-7; 12 nucleotides align to TRBD2. The end of the DNA is better explained by TRBJ2-5, so the J call may be wrong. Germline assignment: CDR1 MNHEY and CDR2 SVGEGT. The CDR3 spans 15 residues. CDR3 nucleotides: TGTGCCAGCACCTTCCTAGCGGGAGGGGGAGGGACCCAGTACTTC. Its protein product is CASTFLAGGGGTQYF.

This CDR3 is CASRVTGTSGTNEQFF. CDR3 bases: TGTGCCAGCAGGGTAACCGGGACTAGCGGGACCAATGAGCAGTTCTTC. The rearrangement links TRBV7-2 to TRBJ2-1, with 13 bases matching TRBD2. CDR3 length: 16 residues. Germline V CDR1 and CDR2: SGHTA, FQGNSA. Losses at the gene ends were 6 bases for V and 6 bases for J; bases not matched to a gene: 8.

This chain's CDR3 is CASSFYSSWYDTEAFF. The CDR3, as DNA: TGTGCCAGCAGTTTTTACAGTAGTTGGTATGACACTGAAGCTTTCTTT. J is TRBJ1-1 and V is TRBV28; D is unclear. The CDR3 covers 16 residues. The V and J ends lost 3 bases and 3 bases respectively, with 17 bases between them. Looked up from germline, CDR1 is MDHEN and CDR2 is SYDVKM.

The chain carries TRBV6-5 and TRBJ2-7; possibly TRBD1 for D (6 bases). The DNA matches TRBJ2-5 better at its end, which makes the J call doubtful. The CDR3 totals 14 residues. Germline CDR1 and CDR2: MNHEY and SVGAGI. CDR3 protein: CASSRQGLTKTQYF. The CDR3 DNA reads as TGTGCCAGCAGTCGTCAGGGGTTGACGAAGACCCAGTACTTC.

V and J are TRBV4-1 and TRBJ2-1; 9 nucleotides match TRBD2. J gave up 2 bases and V 3 bases, and 8 bases lay outside the gene matches. Germline V lookup: CDR1 MGHRA, CDR2 YSYEKL. The CDR3 is 17 amino acids. CDR3 bases: TGCGCCAGCAGCCAGGGTAGCGGGAGAATCCCCTACAATGAGCAGTTCTTC. Its translation is CASSQGSGRIPYNEQFF.

The V gene is TRBV20-1, the J gene TRBJ2-7; no firm D call. V dropped 3 bases and J dropped 12 bases, with 9 bases sitting between them. In germline, CDR1 is DFQATT, CDR2 SNEGSKA (reference sequence). CDR3 size: 9 residues. CDR3 DNA: TGCAGTGCTAGGCGAGCGACGTACTTC. As protein: CSARRATYF.

This clonotype has just one count. The V call is TRBV7-9, the J call TRBJ2-1, with TRBD1 matching over 7 bases. The V and J ends lost 5 bases and 1 base, in that order; junction bases with no gene match: 5. The CDR3 length is 15 residues. The V gene's germline CDR1 is SEHNR and CDR2 FQNEAQ (reference sequence). The CDR3 protein is CASSLQGESYNEQFF. Written as DNA, the CDR3 is TGTGCCAGCAGCCTCCAGGGGGAATCCTACAATGAGCAGTTCTTC.

This clonotype was picked up a small number of times. V and J are TRBV29-1 and TRBJ2-1; a weak D match, TRBD1 (6 bases). Germline V gene data show CDR1 as SQVTM and CDR2 as ANQGSEA. This CDR3 contains 13 residues. With 7 bases removed from V and 2 bases from J, the gap between germline ends came to 12 bases. The CDR3 spells CSGYRDPYNEQFF. The CDR3 coding sequence is TGCAGCGGCTACAGGGATCCCTACAATGAGCAGTTCTTC.

This rearrangement joins TRBV29-1 to TRBJ2-1; D may be TRBD1 (6 bases). Between the trimmed V and J ends, which lost 6 bases and 7 bases, there was a span of 16 bases. The V gene's germline CDR1 is SQVTM and CDR2 ANQGSEA. CDR3 length: 13 residues. CDR3 in DNA: TGCAGCGTCCCAGGGGCAGCCAGGAATGAGCAGTTCTTC. Protein: CSVPGAARNEQFF.

J is TRBJ2-7 and V is TRBV27, with 8 nucleotides matching TRBD1. Germline CDR1 and CDR2: MNHEY and SMNVEV (reference sequence). There are 15 residues in the CDR3. Germline trimming cut 6 bases from V and 0 bases from J; bases unmatched to any gene: 7. This CDR3 reads CASRRTGLSSYEQYF. CDR3 bases: TGTGCCAGCAGACGGACAGGGCTGAGCTCCTACGAGCAGTACTTC.

The genes are TRBV6-5 and TRBJ2-3; 8 bases align to TRBD2. The CDR3 has 13 residues. Germline loops: CDR1 MNHEY, CDR2 SVGAGI. The CDR3 nucleotides are TGTGTCACGGGGCGGGAGGTAACAGATACGCAGTATTTT. Protein: CVTGREVTDTQYF.

The chain joins TRBV10-3 to TRBJ2-7; 7 nucleotides align to TRBD1. The ends lost 0 bases at V and 2 bases at J; junction bases unmatched: 4. The CDR3 is 15 amino acids. CDR1 is ENHRY, CDR2 SYGVKD, per germline. In DNA, the CDR3 is TGTGCCATCAGTGAGTCCCGGCAGGGGGCCTACGAGCAGTACTTC. Protein sequence: CAISESRQGAYEQYF.

About this clonotype itself: One end of the junction does not line up with germline, which may come from a read error. The chain employs TRBV12-3 or TRBV12-4 and TRBJ2-5; the match to TRBD2 covers 7 bases. This CDR3 contains 12 residues. Written as DNA, the CDR3 is TGTACCAGCAACATCGGGGGGGAGACCCAGTACTTC. Translating gives CTSNIGGETQYF.

A single count supports this clonotype. The gene calls are TRBV7-3 and TRBJ2-1; TRBD2 matches at 9 bases. CDR3 length: 15 residues. Looked up from germline, CDR1 is SGHTA and CDR2 is FQGTGA. J gave up 3 bases and V 5 bases, and 5 bases lay outside the gene matches. The CDR3, as DNA: TGTGCCAGCAGCGCGAGACTAGCGGTCTACAATGAGCAGTTCTTC. It encodes CASSARLAVYNEQFF.

The gene calls are TRBV2 and TRBJ1-2, with D tentatively TRBD1 (5 bases). The V gene's germline CDR1 is SNHLY and CDR2 FYNNEI. This CDR3 spans 12 amino acids. The V gene lost 11 bases and the J gene lost 8 bases, with 18 bases spanning the gap. The CDR3 here is CASKEGWEGYTF. The CDR3 nucleotides are TGTGCCTCTAAAGAGGGGTGGGAAGGCTACACCTTC.

The J gene is TRBJ2-7, the V gene TRBV15; D unclear. The germline V gene encodes CDR1 LNHNV and CDR2 YYDKDF (reference sequence). The length of the CDR3 is 13 residues. V lost 1 base to trimming and J lost 4 bases, with 8 bases between them. Here the CDR3 reads CATSRGRVYEQYF. The CDR3 nucleotides are TGTGCCACCAGCAGAGGAAGGGTGTACGAGCAGTACTTC.

The rearrangement links TRBV3-1 to TRBJ1-4, with a weak D call TRBD1 (5 bases). Trimming shortened V by 4 bases and J by 6 bases, and 15 bases separated the two germline ends. The germline V gene has CDR1 LGHDT and CDR2 YNNKEL (reference sequence). The CDR3 extends over 15 amino acids. CDR3 sequence: CASSPVGGSDEKLFF. CDR3 sequence (DNA): TGTGCCAGCAGCCCAGTTGGGGGTTCGGATGAAAAACTGTTTTTT.

The J gene is TRBJ2-7, the V gene TRBV5-1; D is perhaps TRBD1 or TRBD2 (5 bases each). Germline V CDR1 and CDR2: SGHRS, YFSETQ. CDR3 length: 13 residues. With 4 bases removed from V and 4 bases from J, the gap between germline ends came to 12 bases. The CDR3 region has the DNA TGCGCCAGCAGCGAGGGGAATGCGTACGAGCAGTACTTC. This sequence encodes CASSEGNAYEQYF.

The V gene is TRBV6-1, the J gene TRBJ2-7; possibly TRBD2 for D (6 bases). The ends were cut back, 2 bases at V and 3 bases at J, with 17 bases in the middle. The CDR3 is 16 residues long. From germline, CDR1 is MNHNS and CDR2 SASEGT. The CDR3 loop is CASSESWLAEGYEQYF. The CDR3 DNA reads TGTGCCAGCAGTGAAAGTTGGTTAGCGGAGGGCTACGAGCAGTACTTC.